This passage covers 10 T cell receptor beta chains from one sample sequenced in a study of blood T cell repertoires in COVID-19. Here immunoSEQ multiplex PCR was the method, and the copy in TCRdb shows in-frame clones only, minus some. The sample lists about 100,000 clones; 85% were seen once. The sequencing sample was made of peripheral blood. These receptor sequences come from a man aged 45 to 65 with active or convalescent COVID-19.

V is TRBV5-1 and J is TRBJ2-1; 9 bases align to TRBD1. The CDR3 has 15 residues. V lost 2 bases, J lost 7 bases, and 7 bases stayed unmatched. From germline, CDR1 is SGHRS and CDR2 YFSETQ. Here the CDR3 reads CASSLLGQGKNEQFF. CDR3 coding DNA: TGCGCCAGCAGCTTATTGGGACAGGGTAAGAATGAGCAGTTCTTC. The whole variable domain, remainder taken from reference TRBV5-1 and TRBJ2-1, is KAGVTQTPRYLIKTRGQQVTLSCSPISGHRSVSWYQQTPGQGLQFLFEYFSETQRNKGNFPGRFSGRQFSNSRSEMNVSTLELGDSALYLCASSLLGQGKNEQFFGPGTRLTVL.

The CDR3 is CSAMDIEQYF. For the CDR3, the DNA is TGCAGTGCCATGGACATCGAGCAGTACTTC. V and J are TRBV20-1 and TRBJ2-7; D is possibly TRBD1 (5 bases). V lost 6 bases and J lost 6, with 9 bases in between. This CDR3 is built from 10 residues. Germline lookup yields CDR1 DFQATT and CDR2 SNEGSKA (reference sequence).

The chain uses TRBV5-5 and TRBJ2-7; D is unresolved. The CDR3 runs 13 residues. Germline CDR1 SGHKS, CDR2 YYEKEE (reference sequence). V shed 0 bases and J shed 5 bases, with 9 bases lying between them. This chain's CDR3 is CASSLAGKDEQYF. CDR3 nucleotides: TGTGCCAGCAGCTTGGCAGGAAAGGACGAGCAGTACTTC. The full variable domain, completed using reference TRBV5-5 and TRBJ2-7, is DAGVTQSPTHLIKTRGQQVTLRCSPISGHKSVSWYQQVLGQGPQFIFQYYEKEERGRGNFPDRFSARQFPNYSSELNVNALLLGDSALYLCASSLAGKDEQYFGPGTRLTVT.

This clone was seen more than once but under ten times. V gene TRBV6-5 combines with J gene TRBJ2-1; D gene uncertain. The CDR3 runs to 13 residues. Germline V gives CDR1 MNHEY, CDR2 SVGAGI. Trimming stripped 0 bases from V and 7 bases from J, with 7 bases between. CDR3 DNA: TGTGCCAGCAGTTACTCCCAGAATAATGAGCAGTTCTTC. It specifies CASSYSQNNEQFF.

The chain joins TRBV27 to TRBJ2-2; TRBD2 aligns across 7 bases. The CDR3 is made up of 18 amino acids. CDR1 and CDR2 (germline): MNHEY, SMNVEV (reference sequence). V lost 4 bases to trimming and J lost 4 bases; unmatched junction nucleotides: 15. Here the CDR3 DNA reads TGTGCCAGCAGTTCTCAAAGACTCGGGAGGAGGGGCACCGGGGAGCTGTTTTTT. This gives the protein CASSSQRLGRRGTGELFF.

The chain employs TRBV7-9 and TRBJ1-2; 8 positions agree with TRBD1. The CDR3 covers 15 residues. Germline lookup yields CDR1 SEHNR and CDR2 FQNEAQ (reference sequence). Germline trimming cut 3 bases from V and 3 bases from J; bases unmatched to any gene: 6. This CDR3 is CASSLRDRHDYGYTF. CDR3 nucleotide sequence: TGTGCCAGCAGCTTGAGGGACAGGCACGACTATGGCTACACCTTC.

This clone was counted between two and nine times. The chain carries TRBV3-1 (or the pseudogene TRBV3-2) and TRBJ1-1, with D perhaps TRBD1 (6 bases). Germline CDR1 reads LGHDT; CDR2 reads YNNKEL (reference sequence). Trimming removed 4 bases from V and 4 bases from J, with 10 bases in between. There are 13 residues in the CDR3. The CDR3 sequence: CASSPFRGTEAFF. The DNA for the CDR3 is TGTGCCAGCAGCCCATTCAGGGGCACTGAAGCTTTCTTT.

This clone was seen once. The V call is TRBV5-1, the J call TRBJ2-4; TRBD1 is a possible D gene (6 bases). Trimming cost V 1 base and J 8 bases, with 16 bases left between them. The CDR3 contains 15 residues. CDR1 SGHRS and CDR2 YFSETQ come from the germline V gene. The CDR3 nucleotides are TGCGCCAGCAGCTTGTCAAGGCAGGGGTATGACATTCAGTACTTC. Translation: CASSLSRQGYDIQYF.

This chain links TRBV2 with TRBJ2-1, with 10 bases identical to TRBD2. The CDR3 loop spans 15 amino acids. Germline V lookup: CDR1 SNHLY, CDR2 FYNNEI. With V trimmed by 4 bases and J by 4 bases, 4 bases remained unmatched. CDR3 in amino acids: CASSVGTSAYNEQFF. CDR3 DNA sequence: TGTGCCAGCAGTGTGGGGACTAGCGCTTACAATGAGCAGTTCTTC.

The CDR3 DNA follows: TGTGCCAGCAGCTTGGGACAGGGAGCAAATGAAAAACTGTTTTTT. It yields the protein CASSLGQGANEKLFF. This chain joins TRBV5-4 and TRBJ1-4; 7 positions agree with TRBD1. Germline values: CDR1 SGHNT, CDR2 YYREEE (reference sequence). This CDR3 has 15 amino acids. J gave up 5 bases and V 0 bases, and 4 bases lay outside the gene matches.